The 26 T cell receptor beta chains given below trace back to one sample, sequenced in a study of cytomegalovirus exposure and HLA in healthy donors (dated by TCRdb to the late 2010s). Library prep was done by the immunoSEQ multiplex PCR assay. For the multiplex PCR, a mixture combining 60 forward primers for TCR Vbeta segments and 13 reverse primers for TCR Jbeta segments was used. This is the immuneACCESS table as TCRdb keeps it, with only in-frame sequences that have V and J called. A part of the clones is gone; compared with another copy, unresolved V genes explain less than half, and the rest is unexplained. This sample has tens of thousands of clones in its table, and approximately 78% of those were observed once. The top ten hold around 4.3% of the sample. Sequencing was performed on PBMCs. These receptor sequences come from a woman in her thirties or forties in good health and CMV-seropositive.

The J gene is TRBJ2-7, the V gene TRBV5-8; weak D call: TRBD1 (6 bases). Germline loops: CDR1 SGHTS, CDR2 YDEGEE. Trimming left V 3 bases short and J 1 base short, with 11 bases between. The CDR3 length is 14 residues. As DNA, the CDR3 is TGTGCCAGCAGCTACCCGACAGGATCCTACGAGCAGTACTTC. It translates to CASSYPTGSYEQYF.

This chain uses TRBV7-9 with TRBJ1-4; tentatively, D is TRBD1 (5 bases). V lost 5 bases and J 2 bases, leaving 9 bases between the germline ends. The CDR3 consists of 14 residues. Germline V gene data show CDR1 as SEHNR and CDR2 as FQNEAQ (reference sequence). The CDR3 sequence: CASSRTSTNEKLFF. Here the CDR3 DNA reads TGTGCCAGCAGCAGGACAAGCACTAATGAAAAACTGTTTTTT.

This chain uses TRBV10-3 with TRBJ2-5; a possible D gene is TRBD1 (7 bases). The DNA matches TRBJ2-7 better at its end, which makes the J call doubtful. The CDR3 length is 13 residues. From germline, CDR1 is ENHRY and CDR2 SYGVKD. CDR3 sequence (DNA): TGTGCCATCAGTCAGGGGGGACCATACGAGCAGTACTTC. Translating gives CAISQGGPYEQYF.

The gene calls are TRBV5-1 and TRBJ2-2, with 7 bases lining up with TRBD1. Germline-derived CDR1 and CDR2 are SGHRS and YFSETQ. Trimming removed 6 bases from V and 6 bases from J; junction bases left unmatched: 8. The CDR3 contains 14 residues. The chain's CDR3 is CASKRTGIAGELFF. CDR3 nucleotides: TGCGCCAGCAAAAGGACAGGAATTGCCGGGGAGCTGTTTTTT.

The CDR3 spells CASSPKTGQYYEQYF. The CDR3 nucleotides read TGTGCCAGCAGCCCGAAGACAGGGCAGTACTACGAGCAGTACTTC. The chain couples TRBV11-3 to TRBJ2-7, with 7 bases aligning to TRBD1. V gave up 5 bases and J gave up 3 bases; unmatched junction bases: 10. The CDR3 is 15 amino acids. The germline gives CDR1 SGHNT, CDR2 YENEEA.

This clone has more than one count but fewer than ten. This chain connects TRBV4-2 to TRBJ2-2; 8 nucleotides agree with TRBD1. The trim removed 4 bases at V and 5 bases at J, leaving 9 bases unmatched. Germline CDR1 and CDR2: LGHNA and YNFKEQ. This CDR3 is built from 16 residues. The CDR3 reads CASSPEAGGRTGELFF. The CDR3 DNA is TGTGCCAGCAGCCCAGAGGCAGGGGGCAGGACCGGGGAGCTGTTTTTT.

The CDR3 coding sequence is TGTGCCAGCAGTGAAGTGGACAGGGGGGGTTCACCCCTCCACTTT. This translates into CASSEVDRGGSPLHF. J is TRBJ1-6 and V is TRBV6-1, with TRBD1 identical over 10 bases. V shed 1 base, J shed 9 bases, and the junction held 3 bases outside the gene matches. The CDR3 has 15 amino acids. The germline CDR1 and CDR2 sequences are MNHNS and SASEGT.

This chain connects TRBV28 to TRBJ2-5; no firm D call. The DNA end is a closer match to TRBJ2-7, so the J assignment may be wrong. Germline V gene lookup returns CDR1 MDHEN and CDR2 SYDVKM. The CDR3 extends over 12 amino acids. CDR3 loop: CASFYSPYEQYF. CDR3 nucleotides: TGTGCCAGTTTTTATTCCCCCTACGAGCAGTACTTC.

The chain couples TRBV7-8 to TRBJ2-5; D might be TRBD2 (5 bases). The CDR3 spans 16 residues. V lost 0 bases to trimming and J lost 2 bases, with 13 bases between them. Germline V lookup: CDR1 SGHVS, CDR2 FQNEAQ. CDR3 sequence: CASSLAEGLRQETQYF. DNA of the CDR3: TGTGCCAGCAGCTTAGCTGAAGGACTCCGACAAGAGACCCAGTACTTC. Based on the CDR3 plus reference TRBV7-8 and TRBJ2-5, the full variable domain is GAGVSQSPRYKVAKRGQDVALRCDPISGHVSLFWYQQALGQGPEFLTYFQNEAQLDKSGLPSDRFFAERPEGSVSTLKIQRTQQEDSAVYLCASSLAEGLRQETQYFGPGTRLLVL.

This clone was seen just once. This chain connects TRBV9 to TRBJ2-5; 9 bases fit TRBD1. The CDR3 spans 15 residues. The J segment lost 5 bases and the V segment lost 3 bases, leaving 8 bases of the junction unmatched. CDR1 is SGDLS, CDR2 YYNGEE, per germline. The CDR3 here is CASSARDREGETQYF. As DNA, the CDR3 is TGTGCCAGCAGCGCCCGGGACAGGGAGGGGGAGACCCAGTACTTC.

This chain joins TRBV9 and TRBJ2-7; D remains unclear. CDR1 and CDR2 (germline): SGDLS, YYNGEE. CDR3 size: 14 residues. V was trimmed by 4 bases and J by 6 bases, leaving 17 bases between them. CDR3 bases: TGTGCCAGCAGCCTCACAGACGACATTCCCGAGCAGTACTTC. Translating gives CASSLTDDIPEQYF.

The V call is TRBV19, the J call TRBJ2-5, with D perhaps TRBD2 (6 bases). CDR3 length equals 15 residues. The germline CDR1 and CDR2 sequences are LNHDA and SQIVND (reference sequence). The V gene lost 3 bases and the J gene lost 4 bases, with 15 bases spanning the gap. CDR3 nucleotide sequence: TGTGCCAGTAGTATGGGTGTCGGGAGAGGAGAGACCCAGTACTTC. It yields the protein CASSMGVGRGETQYF.

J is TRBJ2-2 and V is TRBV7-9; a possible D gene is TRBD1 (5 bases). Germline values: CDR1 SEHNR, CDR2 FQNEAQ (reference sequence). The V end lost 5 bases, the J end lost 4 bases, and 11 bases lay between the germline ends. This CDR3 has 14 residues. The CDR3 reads CASSGTGVTGELFF. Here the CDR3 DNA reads TGTGCCAGCAGCGGAACAGGCGTCACCGGGGAGCTGTTTTTT. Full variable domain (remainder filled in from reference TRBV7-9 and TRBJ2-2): DTGVSQNPRHKITKRGQNVTFRCDPISEHNRLYWYRQTLGQGPEFLTYFQNEAQLEKSRLLSDRFSAERPKGSFSTLEIQRTEQGDSAMYLCASSGTGVTGELFFGEGSRLTVL.

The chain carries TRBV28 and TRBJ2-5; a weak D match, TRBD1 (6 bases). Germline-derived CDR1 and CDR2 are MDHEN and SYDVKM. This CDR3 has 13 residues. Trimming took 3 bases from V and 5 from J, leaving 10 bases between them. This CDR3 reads CASSFYRDETQYF. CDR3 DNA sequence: TGTGCCAGCAGTTTTTACAGGGATGAGACCCAGTACTTC.

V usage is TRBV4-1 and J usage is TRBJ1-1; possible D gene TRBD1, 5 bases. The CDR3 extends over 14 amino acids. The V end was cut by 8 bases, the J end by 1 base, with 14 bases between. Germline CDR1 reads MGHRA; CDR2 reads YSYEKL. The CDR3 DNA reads TGCGCCAGCGGAACAACAGGCCAGAACACTGAAGCTTTCTTT. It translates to CASGTTGQNTEAFF.

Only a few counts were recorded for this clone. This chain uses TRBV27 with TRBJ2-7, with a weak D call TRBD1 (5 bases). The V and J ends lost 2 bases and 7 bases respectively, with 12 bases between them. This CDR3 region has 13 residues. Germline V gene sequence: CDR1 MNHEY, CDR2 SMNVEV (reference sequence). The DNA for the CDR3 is TGTGCCAGCAGTTTAGCCAGGGTGAGTGAGCAGTACTTC. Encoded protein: CASSLARVSEQYF.

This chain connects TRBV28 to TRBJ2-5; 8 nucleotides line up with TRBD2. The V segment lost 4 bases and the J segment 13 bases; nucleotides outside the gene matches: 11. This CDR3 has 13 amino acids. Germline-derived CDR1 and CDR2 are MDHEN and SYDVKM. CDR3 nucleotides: TGTGCCAGCAGTTCCCCCCCCGGGACTAGAGGGTACTTC. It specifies CASSSPPGTRGYF.

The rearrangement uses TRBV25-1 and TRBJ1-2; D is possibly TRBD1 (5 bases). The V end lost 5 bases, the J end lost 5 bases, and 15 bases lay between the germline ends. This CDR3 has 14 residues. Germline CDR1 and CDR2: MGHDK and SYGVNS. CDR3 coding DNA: TGTGCCAGCAGTCTCGACAGCCCTAGGTATGGCTACACCTTC. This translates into CASSLDSPRYGYTF.

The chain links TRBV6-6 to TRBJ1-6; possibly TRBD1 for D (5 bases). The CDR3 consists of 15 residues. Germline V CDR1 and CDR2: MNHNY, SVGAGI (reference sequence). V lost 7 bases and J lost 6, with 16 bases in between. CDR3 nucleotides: TGTGCCAGCACCATACTTGACGGGGGTAATTCACCCCTCCACTTT. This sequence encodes CASTILDGGNSPLHF.

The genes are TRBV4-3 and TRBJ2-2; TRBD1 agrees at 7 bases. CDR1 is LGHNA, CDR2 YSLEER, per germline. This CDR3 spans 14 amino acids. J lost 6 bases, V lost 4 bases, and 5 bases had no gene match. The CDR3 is CASSREGAAGELFF. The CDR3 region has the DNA TGCGCCAGCAGCCGCGAGGGGGCCGCCGGGGAGCTGTTTTTT.

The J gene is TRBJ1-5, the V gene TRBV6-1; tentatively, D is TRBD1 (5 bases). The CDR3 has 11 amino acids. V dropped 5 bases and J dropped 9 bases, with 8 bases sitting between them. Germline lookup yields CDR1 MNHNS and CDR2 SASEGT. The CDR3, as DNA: TGTGCCAGCAGTAACGGGGGGCCCCAGCATTTT. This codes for CASSNGGPQHF.

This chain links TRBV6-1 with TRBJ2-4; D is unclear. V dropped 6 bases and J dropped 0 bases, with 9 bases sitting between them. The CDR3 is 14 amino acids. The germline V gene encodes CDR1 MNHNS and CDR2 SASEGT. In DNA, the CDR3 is TGTGCCAGCAGCTTAGAGCTAGCCAAAAACATTCAGTACTTC. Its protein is CASSLELAKNIQYF.

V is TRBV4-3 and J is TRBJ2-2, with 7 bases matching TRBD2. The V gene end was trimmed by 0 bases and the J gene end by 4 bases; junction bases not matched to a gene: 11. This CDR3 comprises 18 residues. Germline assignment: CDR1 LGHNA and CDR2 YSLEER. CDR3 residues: CASSQDPAAAGATGELFF. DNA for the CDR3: TGCGCCAGCAGCCAAGACCCCGCCGCGGCGGGAGCCACCGGGGAGCTGTTTTTT.

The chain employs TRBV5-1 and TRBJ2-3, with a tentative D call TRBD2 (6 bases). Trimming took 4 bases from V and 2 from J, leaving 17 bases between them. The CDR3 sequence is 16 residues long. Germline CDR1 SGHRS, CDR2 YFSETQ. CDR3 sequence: CASSAGTSDFTDTQYF. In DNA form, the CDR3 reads TGCGCCAGCAGCGCCGGGACTTCGGACTTCACAGATACGCAGTATTTT.

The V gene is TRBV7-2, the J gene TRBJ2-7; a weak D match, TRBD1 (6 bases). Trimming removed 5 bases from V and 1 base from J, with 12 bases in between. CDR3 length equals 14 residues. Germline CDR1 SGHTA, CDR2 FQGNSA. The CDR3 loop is CASSRKGDSYEQYF. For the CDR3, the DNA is TGTGCCAGCAGCCGCAAGGGGGATTCCTACGAGCAGTACTTC.

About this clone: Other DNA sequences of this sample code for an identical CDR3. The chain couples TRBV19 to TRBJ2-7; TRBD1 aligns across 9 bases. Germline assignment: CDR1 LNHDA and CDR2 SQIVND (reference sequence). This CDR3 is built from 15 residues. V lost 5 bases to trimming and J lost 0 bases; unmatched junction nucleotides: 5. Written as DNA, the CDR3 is TGTGCCAGTAGTCCTGGGACAGGGTTCTCCTACGAGCAGTACTTC. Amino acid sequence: CASSPGTGFSYEQYF.